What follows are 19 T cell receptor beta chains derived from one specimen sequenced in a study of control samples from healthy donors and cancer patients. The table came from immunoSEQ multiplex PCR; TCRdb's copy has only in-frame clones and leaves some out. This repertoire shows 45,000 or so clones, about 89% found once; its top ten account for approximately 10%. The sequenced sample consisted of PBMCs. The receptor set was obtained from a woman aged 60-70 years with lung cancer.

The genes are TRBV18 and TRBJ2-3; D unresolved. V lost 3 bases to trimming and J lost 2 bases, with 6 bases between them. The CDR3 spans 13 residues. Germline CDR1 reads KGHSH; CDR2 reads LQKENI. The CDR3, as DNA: TGTGCCAGCTCACCCCGGCCCACAGATACGCAGTATTTT. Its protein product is CASSPRPTDTQYF.

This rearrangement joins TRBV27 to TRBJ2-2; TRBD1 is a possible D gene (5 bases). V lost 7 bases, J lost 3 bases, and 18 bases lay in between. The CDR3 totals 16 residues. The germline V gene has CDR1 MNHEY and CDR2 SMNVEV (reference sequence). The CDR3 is CASTPGPTLHTGELFF. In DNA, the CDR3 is TGTGCCAGCACCCCAGGGCCTACCCTACACACCGGGGAGCTGTTTTTT.

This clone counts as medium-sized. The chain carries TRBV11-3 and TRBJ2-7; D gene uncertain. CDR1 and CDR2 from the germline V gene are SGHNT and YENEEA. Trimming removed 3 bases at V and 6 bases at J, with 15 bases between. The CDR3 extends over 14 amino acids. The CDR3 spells CASSLTPASAEQYF. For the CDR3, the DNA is TGTGCCAGCAGCTTGACCCCGGCCAGTGCCGAGCAGTACTTC.

The CDR3 protein is CASSQTRGSTEAFF. CDR3 in DNA: TGCGCCAGCAGCCAAACCCGGGGTAGCACTGAAGCTTTCTTT. This chain uses TRBV4-1 with TRBJ1-1; no clear D. V shed 2 bases and J shed 4 bases, with 11 bases lying between them. In germline, CDR1 is MGHRA, CDR2 YSYEKL. This CDR3 spans 14 amino acids.

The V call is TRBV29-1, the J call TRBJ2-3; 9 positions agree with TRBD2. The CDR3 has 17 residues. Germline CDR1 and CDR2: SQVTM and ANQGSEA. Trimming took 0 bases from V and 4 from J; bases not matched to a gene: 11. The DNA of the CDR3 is TGCAGCGTTGAAGATTATGAGCGGCGGGAGGGCCCAGATACGCAGTATTTT. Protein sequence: CSVEDYERREGPDTQYF.

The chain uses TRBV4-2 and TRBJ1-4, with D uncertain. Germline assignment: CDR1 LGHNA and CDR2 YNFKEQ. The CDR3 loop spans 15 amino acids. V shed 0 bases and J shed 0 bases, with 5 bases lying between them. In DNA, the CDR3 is TGTGCCAGCAGCCAAGATTTTACAACTAATGAAAAACTGTTTTTT. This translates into CASSQDFTTNEKLFF.

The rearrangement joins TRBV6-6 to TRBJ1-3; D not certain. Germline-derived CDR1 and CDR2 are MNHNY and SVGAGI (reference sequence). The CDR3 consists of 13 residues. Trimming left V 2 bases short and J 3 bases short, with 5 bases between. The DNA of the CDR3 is TGTGCCAGCAGTTACAACCTTGGAAACACCATATATTTT. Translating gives CASSYNLGNTIYF.

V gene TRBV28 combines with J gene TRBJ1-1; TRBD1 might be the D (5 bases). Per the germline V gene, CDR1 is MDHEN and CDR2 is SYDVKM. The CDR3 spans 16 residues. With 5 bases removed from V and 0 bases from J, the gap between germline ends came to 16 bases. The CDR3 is CASSLGAGPMNTEAFF. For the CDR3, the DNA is TGTGCCAGCAGTCTAGGGGCGGGCCCGATGAACACTGAAGCTTTCTTT.

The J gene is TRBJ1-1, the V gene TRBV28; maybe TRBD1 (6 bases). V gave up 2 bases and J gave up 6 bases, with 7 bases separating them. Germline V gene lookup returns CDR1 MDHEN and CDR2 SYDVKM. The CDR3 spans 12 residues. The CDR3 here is CASSLRGAEAFF. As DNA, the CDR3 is TGTGCCAGCAGTTTAAGGGGGGCTGAAGCTTTCTTT.

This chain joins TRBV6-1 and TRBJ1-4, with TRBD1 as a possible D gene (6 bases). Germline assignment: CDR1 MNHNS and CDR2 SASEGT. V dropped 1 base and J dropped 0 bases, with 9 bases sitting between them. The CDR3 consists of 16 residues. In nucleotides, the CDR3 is TGTGCCAGCAGTGAAGACAGGGCGGCAACTAATGAAAAACTGTTTTTT. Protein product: CASSEDRAATNEKLFF.

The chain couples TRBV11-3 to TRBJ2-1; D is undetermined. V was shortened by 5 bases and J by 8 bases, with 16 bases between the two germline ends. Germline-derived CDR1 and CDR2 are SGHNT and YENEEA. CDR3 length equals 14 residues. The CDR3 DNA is TGTGCCAGCAGCCTAGGATACGGAACATATGAGCAGTTCTTC. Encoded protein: CASSLGYGTYEQFF.

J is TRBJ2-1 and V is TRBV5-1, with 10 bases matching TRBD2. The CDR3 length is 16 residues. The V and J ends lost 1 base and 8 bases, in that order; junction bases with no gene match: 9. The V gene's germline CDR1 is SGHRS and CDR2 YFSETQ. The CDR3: CASSLYEREGLDEQFF. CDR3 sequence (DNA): TGCGCCAGCAGCTTGTATGAGCGGGAGGGCCTCGATGAGCAGTTCTTC.

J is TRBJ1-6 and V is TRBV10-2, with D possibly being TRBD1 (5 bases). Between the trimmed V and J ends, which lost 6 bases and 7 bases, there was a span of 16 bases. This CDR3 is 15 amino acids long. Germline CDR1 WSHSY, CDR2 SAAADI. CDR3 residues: CASRLMDIGNSPLHF. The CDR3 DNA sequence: TGCGCCAGCAGATTAATGGACATTGGAAATTCACCCCTCCACTTT.

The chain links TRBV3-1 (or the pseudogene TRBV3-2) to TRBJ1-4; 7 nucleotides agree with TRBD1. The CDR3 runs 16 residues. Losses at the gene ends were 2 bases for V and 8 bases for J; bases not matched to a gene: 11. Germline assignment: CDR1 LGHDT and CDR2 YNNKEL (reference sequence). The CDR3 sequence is CASSQHPGQRREKLFF. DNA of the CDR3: TGTGCCAGCAGCCAACATCCGGGACAGAGGAGAGAAAAACTGTTTTTT.

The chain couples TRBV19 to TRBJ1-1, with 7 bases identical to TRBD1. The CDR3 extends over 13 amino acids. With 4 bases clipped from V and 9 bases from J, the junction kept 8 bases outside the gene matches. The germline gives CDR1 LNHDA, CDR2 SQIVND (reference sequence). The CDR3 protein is CASSNDGTEKAFF. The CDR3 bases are TGTGCCAGTAGTAACGACGGGACAGAGAAAGCTTTCTTT. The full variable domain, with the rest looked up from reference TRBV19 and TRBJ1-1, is DGGITQSPKYLFRKEGQNVTLSCEQNLNHDAMYWYRQDPGQGLRLIYYSQIVNDFQKGDIAEGYSVSREKKESFPLTVTSAQKNPTAFYLCASSNDGTEKAFFGQGTRLTVV.

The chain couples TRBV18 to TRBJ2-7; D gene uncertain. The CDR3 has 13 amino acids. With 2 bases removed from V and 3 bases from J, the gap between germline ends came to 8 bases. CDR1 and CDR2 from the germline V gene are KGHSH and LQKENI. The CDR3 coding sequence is TGTGCCAGCTCACCAAGTCCTGACTACGAGCAGTACTTC. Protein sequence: CASSPSPDYEQYF.

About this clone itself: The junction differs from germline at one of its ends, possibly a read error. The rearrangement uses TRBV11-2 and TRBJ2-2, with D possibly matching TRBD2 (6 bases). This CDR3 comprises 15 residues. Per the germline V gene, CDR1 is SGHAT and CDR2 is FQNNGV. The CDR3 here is CASGLADANTGELFF. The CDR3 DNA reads TGTGCCAGCGGCTTAGCGGACGCGAACACCGGGGAGCTGTTTTTT.

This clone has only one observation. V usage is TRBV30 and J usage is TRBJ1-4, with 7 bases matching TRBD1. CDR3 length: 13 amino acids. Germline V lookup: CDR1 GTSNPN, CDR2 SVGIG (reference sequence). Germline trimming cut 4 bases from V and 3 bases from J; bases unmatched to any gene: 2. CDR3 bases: TGTGCCTGGACAGGGGGAGCTAATGAAAAACTGTTTTTT. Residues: CAWTGGANEKLFF. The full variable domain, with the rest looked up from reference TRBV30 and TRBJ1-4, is SQTIHQWPATLVQPVGSPLSLECTVEGTSNPNLYWYRQAAGRGLQLLFYSVGIGQISSEVPQNLSASRPQDRQFILSSKKLLLSDSGFYLCAWTGGANEKLFFGSGTQLSVL.

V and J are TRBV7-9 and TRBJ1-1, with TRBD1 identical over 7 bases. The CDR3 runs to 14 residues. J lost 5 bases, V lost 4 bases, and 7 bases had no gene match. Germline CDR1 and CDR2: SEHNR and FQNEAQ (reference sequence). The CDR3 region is CASSSGQVSTEAFF. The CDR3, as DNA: TGTGCCAGCAGCTCCGGACAGGTTTCAACTGAAGCTTTCTTT.